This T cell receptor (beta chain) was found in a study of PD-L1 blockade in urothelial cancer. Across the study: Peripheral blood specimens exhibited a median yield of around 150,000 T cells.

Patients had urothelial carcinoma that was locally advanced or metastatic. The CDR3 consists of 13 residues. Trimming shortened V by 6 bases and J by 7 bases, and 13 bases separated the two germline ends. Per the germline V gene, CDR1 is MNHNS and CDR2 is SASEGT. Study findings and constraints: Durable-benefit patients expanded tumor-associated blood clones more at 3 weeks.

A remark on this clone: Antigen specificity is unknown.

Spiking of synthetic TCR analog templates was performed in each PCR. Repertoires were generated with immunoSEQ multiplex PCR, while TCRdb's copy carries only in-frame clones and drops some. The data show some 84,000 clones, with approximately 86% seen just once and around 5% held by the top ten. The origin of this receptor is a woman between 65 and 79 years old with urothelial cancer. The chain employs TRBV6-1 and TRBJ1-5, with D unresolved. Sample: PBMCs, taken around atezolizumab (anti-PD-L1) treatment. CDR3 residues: CASSQTGIQPQHF. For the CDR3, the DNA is TGTGCCAGCAGCCAAACGGGGATCCAGCCCCAGCATTTT.